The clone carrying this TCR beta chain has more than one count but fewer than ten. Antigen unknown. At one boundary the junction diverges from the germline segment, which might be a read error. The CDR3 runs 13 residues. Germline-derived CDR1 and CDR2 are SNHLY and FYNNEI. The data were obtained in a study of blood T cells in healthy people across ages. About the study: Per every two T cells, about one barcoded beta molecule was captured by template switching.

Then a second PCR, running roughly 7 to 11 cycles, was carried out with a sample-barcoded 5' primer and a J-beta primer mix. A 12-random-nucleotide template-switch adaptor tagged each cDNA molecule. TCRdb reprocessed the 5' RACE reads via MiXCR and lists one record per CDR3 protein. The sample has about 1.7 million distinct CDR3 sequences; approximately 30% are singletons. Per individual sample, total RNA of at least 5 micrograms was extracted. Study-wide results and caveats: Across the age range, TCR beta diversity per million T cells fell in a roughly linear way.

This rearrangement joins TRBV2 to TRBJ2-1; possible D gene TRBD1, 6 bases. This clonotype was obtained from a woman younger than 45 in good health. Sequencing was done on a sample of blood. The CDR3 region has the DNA TGTACCAGCAGTGTGGGGGCCCACAATGAGCAGTTCTTC. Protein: CTSSVGAHNEQFF.